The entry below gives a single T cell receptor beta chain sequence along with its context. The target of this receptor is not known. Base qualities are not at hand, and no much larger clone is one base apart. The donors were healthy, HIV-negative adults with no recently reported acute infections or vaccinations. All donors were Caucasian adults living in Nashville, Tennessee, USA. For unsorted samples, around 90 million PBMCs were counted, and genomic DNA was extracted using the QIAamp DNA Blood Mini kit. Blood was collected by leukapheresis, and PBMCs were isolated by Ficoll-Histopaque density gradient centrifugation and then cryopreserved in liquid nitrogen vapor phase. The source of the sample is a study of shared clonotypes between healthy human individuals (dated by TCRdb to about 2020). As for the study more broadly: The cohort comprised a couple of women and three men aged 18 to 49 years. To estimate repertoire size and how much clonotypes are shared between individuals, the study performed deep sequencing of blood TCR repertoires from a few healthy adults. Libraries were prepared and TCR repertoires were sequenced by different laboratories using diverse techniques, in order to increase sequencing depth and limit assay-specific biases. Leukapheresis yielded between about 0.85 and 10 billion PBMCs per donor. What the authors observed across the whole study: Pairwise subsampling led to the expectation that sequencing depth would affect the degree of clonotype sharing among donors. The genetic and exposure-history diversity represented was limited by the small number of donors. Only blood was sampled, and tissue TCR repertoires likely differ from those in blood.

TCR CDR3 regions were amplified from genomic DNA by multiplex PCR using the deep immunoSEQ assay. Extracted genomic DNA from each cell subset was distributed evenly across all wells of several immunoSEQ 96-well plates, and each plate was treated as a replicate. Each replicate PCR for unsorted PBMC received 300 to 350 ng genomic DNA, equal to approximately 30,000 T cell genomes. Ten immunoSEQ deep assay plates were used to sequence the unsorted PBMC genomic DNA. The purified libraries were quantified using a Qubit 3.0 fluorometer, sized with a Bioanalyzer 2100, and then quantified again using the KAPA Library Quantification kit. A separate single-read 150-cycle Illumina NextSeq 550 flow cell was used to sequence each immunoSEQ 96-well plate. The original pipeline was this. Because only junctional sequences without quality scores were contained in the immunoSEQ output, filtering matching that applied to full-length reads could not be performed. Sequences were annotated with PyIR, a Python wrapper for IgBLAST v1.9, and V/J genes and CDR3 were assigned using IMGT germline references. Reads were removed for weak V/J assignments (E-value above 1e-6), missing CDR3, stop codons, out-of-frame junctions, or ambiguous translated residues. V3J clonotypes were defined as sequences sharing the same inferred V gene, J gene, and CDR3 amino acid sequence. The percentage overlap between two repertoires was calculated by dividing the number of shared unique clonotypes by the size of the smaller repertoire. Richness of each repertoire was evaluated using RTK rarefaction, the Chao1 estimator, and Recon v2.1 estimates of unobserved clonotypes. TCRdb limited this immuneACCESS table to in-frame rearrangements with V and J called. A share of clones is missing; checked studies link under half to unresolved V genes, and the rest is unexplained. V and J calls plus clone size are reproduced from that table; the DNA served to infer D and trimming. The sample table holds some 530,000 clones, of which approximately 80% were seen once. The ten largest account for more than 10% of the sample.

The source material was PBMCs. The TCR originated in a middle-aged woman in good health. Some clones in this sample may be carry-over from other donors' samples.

Here is the DNA: TGTGCCAGCAGGAGAGCGGGGGGAAAAAACATTCAGTACTTC. Its protein is CASRRAGGKNIQYF. The V and J genes are TRBV28 and TRBJ2-4, and 9 junction bases match TRBD2. Including the terminal cysteine and phenylalanine, the CDR3 comprises 14 residues. This entry keeps only the CDR3 DNA: 42 bases, framed from base 1. From a lookup of the germline V gene, CDR1 and CDR2 are MDHEN and SYDVKM. Clipping removes 6 bases from V and 4 bases from J, with 4 as the unmatched junction base count.